This passage covers 27 T cell receptor beta chains from one sample sequenced in a study of cytomegalovirus exposure and HLA in healthy donors. The PCR contained 60 Vbeta and 13 Jbeta primers. Repertoires were generated with immunoSEQ multiplex PCR, while TCRdb's copy carries only in-frame clones and drops some. The table includes about 120,000 clones, around 69% detected once. The sample comprised PBMCs. The source of these receptors is a woman aged 40 to 55 in good health and CMV-seropositive.

The V call is TRBV28, the J call TRBJ1-5; D is unresolved. The CDR3 is 12 amino acids. Between the trimmed V and J ends, which lost 6 bases and 9 bases, there was a span of 12 bases. The germline CDR1 and CDR2 sequences are MDHEN and SYDVKM. This CDR3 is CASSPWPWPQHF. The CDR3 nucleotides read TGTGCCAGCAGCCCCTGGCCTTGGCCCCAGCATTTT.

This chain links TRBV5-1 with TRBJ1-1; the match to TRBD1 covers 8 bases. Germline V lookup: CDR1 SGHRS, CDR2 YFSETQ. The CDR3 has 13 residues. Trimming took 4 bases from V and 9 from J; bases not matched to a gene: 8. Here the CDR3 DNA reads TGCGCCAGCAGCCCCGGACAGGGCCGGAAAGCTTTCTTT. This translates into CASSPGQGRKAFF. The full variable domain, rest sourced from reference TRBV5-1 and TRBJ1-1, is KAGVTQTPRYLIKTRGQQVTLSCSPISGHRSVSWYQQTPGQGLQFLFEYFSETQRNKGNFPGRFSGRQFSNSRSEMNVSTLELGDSALYLCASSPGQGRKAFFGQGTRLTVV.

This clone turned up a few times. The chain links TRBV19 to TRBJ1-1; D gene uncertain. Looked up from germline, CDR1 is LNHDA and CDR2 is SQIVND (reference sequence). The CDR3 spans 14 residues. V shed 4 bases and J shed 0 bases, with 9 bases lying between them. The CDR3 nucleotides read TGTGCCAGTAGTACGGAGCGGGTGAACACTGAAGCTTTCTTT. Its translation is CASSTERVNTEAFF.

This chain links TRBV5-4 with TRBJ1-1; the D gene is possibly TRBD1 (5 bases). Trimming pared 4 bases from V and 2 bases from J, leaving 18 bases between. This CDR3 spans 16 amino acids. Germline V lookup: CDR1 SGHNT, CDR2 YYREEE (reference sequence). The CDR3 nucleotides are TGTGCCAGCAGCCTACCCGGGGGAGCGCCAAACACTGAAGCTTTCTTT. Encoded protein: CASSLPGGAPNTEAFF.

V usage is TRBV19 and J usage is TRBJ1-2; D not certain. The CDR3 spans 20 residues. Germline V gene lookup returns CDR1 LNHDA and CDR2 SQIVND (reference sequence). Trimming took 4 bases from V and 0 from J, leaving 27 bases between them. The CDR3 nucleotides read TGTGCCAGTAGTAAACCCCGGGTAGGGAGTGAGAGGTACTCTAACTATGGCTACACCTTC. Translation: CASSKPRVGSERYSNYGYTF. Combining the CDR3 with reference TRBV19 and TRBJ1-2 gives the whole variable domain DGGITQSPKYLFRKEGQNVTLSCEQNLNHDAMYWYRQDPGQGLRLIYYSQIVNDFQKGDIAEGYSVSREKKESFPLTVTSAQKNPTAFYLCASSKPRVGSERYSNYGYTFGSGTRLTVV.

The chain links TRBV13 to TRBJ1-1; tentatively, D is TRBD1 (5 bases). V dropped 7 bases and J dropped 3 bases, with 12 bases sitting between them. CDR1 is PRHDT, CDR2 FYEKMQ, per germline (reference sequence). This CDR3 spans 13 amino acids. CDR3 nucleotide sequence: TGTGCCAGCAACCCTACAGGCTACACTGAAGCTTTCTTT. It encodes CASNPTGYTEAFF.

This clone came up a few times. The J gene is TRBJ2-7, the V gene TRBV25-1, with a weak D call TRBD2 (5 bases). Deletions cut 3 bases from V and 7 bases from J, with 10 bases between. Germline V gene lookup returns CDR1 MGHDK and CDR2 SYGVNS. The CDR3 loop spans 12 amino acids. DNA for the CDR3: TGTGCCAGCAGTGACCTAGCTCGGGAGCAGTACTTC. Translated, it gives CASSDLAREQYF.

The chain has TRBV5-1 and TRBJ1-2; 7 nucleotides line up with TRBD1. Germline-derived CDR1 and CDR2 are SGHRS and YFSETQ. This CDR3 is 17 amino acids long. Trimming took 0 bases from V and 3 from J; bases not matched to a gene: 11. The CDR3 here is CASSLAGPDRDDYGYTF. In DNA form, the CDR3 reads TGCGCCAGCAGCTTGGCGGGCCCCGACAGGGACGACTATGGCTACACCTTC.

The chain has TRBV5-1 and TRBJ2-3; 12 nucleotides agree with TRBD2. The CDR3 is 18 residues long. The V gene end was trimmed by 0 bases and the J gene end by 4 bases; junction bases not matched to a gene: 9. Germline CDR1 reads SGHRS; CDR2 reads YFSETQ. The CDR3 nucleotides read TGCGCCAGCAGCTTGGACTCCCCTAGCGGGGGGGCTGCAGATACGCAGTATTTT. It translates to CASSLDSPSGGAADTQYF.

The rearrangement links TRBV7-2 to TRBJ1-2; D is perhaps TRBD1 (6 bases). V was shortened by 1 base and J by 5 bases, with 11 bases between the two germline ends. Germline loops: CDR1 SGHTA, CDR2 FQGNSA. This CDR3 spans 14 amino acids. Here the CDR3 DNA reads TGTGCCAGCAGCTTAGACAGGGTGCAATATGGCTACACCTTC. Translated, it gives CASSLDRVQYGYTF. Combining the CDR3 with reference TRBV7-2 and TRBJ1-2 gives the whole variable domain GAGVSQSPSNKVTEKGKDVELRCDPISGHTALYWYRQSLGQGLEFLIYFQGNSAPDKSGLPSDRFSAERTGGSVSTLTIQRTQQEDSAVYLCASSLDRVQYGYTFGSGTRLTVV.

V is TRBV29-1 and J is TRBJ2-7, with 7 bases that match TRBD2. Germline trimming cut 1 base from V and 3 bases from J; bases unmatched to any gene: 3. The CDR3 covers 13 residues. CDR1 is SQVTM and CDR2 is ANQGSEA in the germline V gene. The CDR3 region is CSVEGLADYEQYF. CDR3 nucleotides: TGCAGCGTTGAAGGGCTAGCGGACTACGAGCAGTACTTC.

In its sample, this clone was seen a few times. V and J are TRBV19 and TRBJ2-6; TRBD1 is a possible D gene (6 bases). Germline V gene data show CDR1 as LNHDA and CDR2 as SQIVND (reference sequence). This CDR3 region has 19 residues. With 3 bases removed from V and 0 bases from J, the gap between germline ends came to 18 bases. DNA of the CDR3: TGTGCCAGTAGTATTGGGATTGGACAGCAATTCTCTGGGGCCAACGTCCTGACTTTC. Protein product: CASSIGIGQQFSGANVLTF.

With respect to this clone: Additional DNA sequences in this sample encode the identical CDR3. V usage is TRBV6-5 and J usage is TRBJ2-3; 9 nucleotides align to TRBD2. The CDR3 is made up of 14 amino acids. The V gene end was trimmed by 11 bases and the J gene end by 4 bases; junction bases not matched to a gene: 10. CDR1 MNHEY and CDR2 SVGAGI come from the germline V gene. The CDR3 region is CASGAGGQADTQYF. Here the CDR3 DNA reads TGTGCCTCCGGGGCGGGAGGGCAGGCAGATACGCAGTATTTT.

J is TRBJ2-3 and V is TRBV28; D is perhaps TRBD2 (5 bases). Trimming shortened V by 5 bases and J by 0 bases, and 12 bases separated the two germline ends. CDR1 and CDR2 from the germline V gene are MDHEN and SYDVKM. CDR3 length: 15 amino acids. Here the CDR3 DNA reads TGTGCCAGCAGTCGGATGACTACTAGCACAGATACGCAGTATTTT. Protein sequence: CASSRMTTSTDTQYF. Variable domain in full (rest from reference TRBV28 and TRBJ2-3): DVKVTQSSRYLVKRTGEKVFLECVQDMDHENMFWYRQDPGLGLRLIYFSYDVKMKEKGDIPEGYSVSREKKERFSLILESASTNQTSMYLCASSRMTTSTDTQYFGPGTRLTVL.

DNA of the CDR3: TGTGCTAGTGCCCCCGTGTCTAGCGCTCACAATGAGCAGTTCTTC. Its protein product is CASAPVSSAHNEQFF. This chain links TRBV12-5 with TRBJ2-1, with a possible D match to TRBD2 (6 bases). The germline V gene has CDR1 LGHNT and CDR2 FRNRAP. The CDR3 contains 15 residues. V was clipped by 7 bases and J by 5 bases, with 18 bases between them.

The V call is TRBV19, the J call TRBJ1-6; 7 bases line up with TRBD1. V lost 3 bases to trimming and J lost 6 bases; unmatched junction nucleotides: 5. The CDR3 runs to 15 residues. The germline V gene has CDR1 LNHDA and CDR2 SQIVND (reference sequence). The DNA of the CDR3 is TGTGCCAGTAGTATCAAGGCAGGGGGTAATTCACCCCTCCACTTT. It encodes CASSIKAGGNSPLHF.

The table lists this clone with a few counts. The gene calls are TRBV18 and TRBJ2-5; the D gene is possibly TRBD2 (6 bases). The CDR3 runs 13 residues. Germline V lookup: CDR1 KGHSH, CDR2 LQKENI. Trimming stripped 5 bases from V and 3 bases from J, with 10 bases between. The CDR3 sequence: CASSAGIEETQYF. The CDR3 DNA follows: TGTGCCAGCTCAGCGGGAATCGAAGAGACCCAGTACTTC.

The chain carries TRBV5-1 and TRBJ2-3, with 13 positions matching TRBD2. The CDR3 length is 18 residues. Germline CDR1 reads SGHRS; CDR2 reads YFSETQ. J gave up 0 bases and V 1 base, and 5 bases lay outside the gene matches. The CDR3 coding sequence is TGCGCCAGCAGCTTGTCGGGACTAGCGGGATCGAGCACAGATACGCAGTATTTT. The encoded protein is CASSLSGLAGSSTDTQYF.

V and J are TRBV14 and TRBJ2-4; a weak D match, TRBD2 (5 bases). Trimming removed 0 bases from V and 0 bases from J, with 9 bases in between. Germline values: CDR1 SGHDN, CDR2 FVKESK. The CDR3 is 16 residues long. The CDR3 loop reads CASSQDAGLAKNIQYF. The CDR3 DNA follows: TGTGCCAGCAGCCAAGATGCGGGCCTAGCCAAAAACATTCAGTACTTC. Variable domain in full (rest from reference TRBV14 and TRBJ2-4): EAGVTQFPSHSVIEKGQTVTLRCDPISGHDNLYWYRRVMGKEIKFLLHFVKESKQDESGMPNNRFLAERTGGTYSTLKVQPAELEDSGVYFCASSQDAGLAKNIQYFGAGTRLSVL.

The sample holds one count of this clone. V and J are TRBV5-1 and TRBJ2-5; TRBD2 matches 7 bases. The CDR3 has 16 residues. CDR1 is SGHRS, CDR2 YFSETQ, per germline. J gave up 2 bases and V 4 bases, and 11 bases lay outside the gene matches. In nucleotides, the CDR3 is TGCGCCAGCAGCCTAGGGGCCAGCGGGGTTCAAGAGACCCAGTACTTC. Protein sequence: CASSLGASGVQETQYF.

The chain is built from TRBV2 and TRBJ2-5; D remains unclear. Germline CDR1 reads SNHLY; CDR2 reads FYNNEI. CDR3 length equals 11 residues. The V end lost 7 bases, the J end lost 3 bases, and 6 bases lay between the germline ends. CDR3 residues: CASNTEETQYF. The CDR3 region has the DNA TGTGCCAGCAACACCGAAGAGACCCAGTACTTC.

This chain's CDR3 is CASSLVRRTDTQYF. CDR3 DNA: TGTGCCAGCAGTTTAGTTCGGCGGACAGATACGCAGTATTTT. V and J are TRBV28 and TRBJ2-3, with D unresolved. V lost 2 bases and J 3 bases, leaving 9 bases between the germline ends. This CDR3 is built from 14 residues. CDR1 is MDHEN and CDR2 is SYDVKM in the germline V gene.

The chain employs TRBV27 and TRBJ2-1, with TRBD2 matching 11 bases. V lost 3 bases to trimming and J lost 7 bases; unmatched junction nucleotides: 5. This CDR3 spans 15 amino acids. CDR1 and CDR2 from the germline V gene are MNHEY and SMNVEV (reference sequence). The CDR3 DNA is TGTGCCAGCAGTTTTACTAGCGGGAGAGAGAATGAGCAGTTCTTC. It specifies CASSFTSGRENEQFF.

The chain combines TRBV27 with TRBJ1-6; D is unresolved. V shed 3 bases and J shed 10 bases, with 10 bases lying between them. CDR3 size: 13 residues. CDR1 MNHEY and CDR2 SMNVEV come from the germline V gene (reference sequence). The CDR3 here is CASSFYIGSPLHF. As DNA, the CDR3 is TGTGCCAGCAGTTTCTATATCGGGTCACCCCTCCACTTT.

The chain couples TRBV12-5 to TRBJ1-1; 7 bases fit TRBD1. Germline CDR1 and CDR2: LGHNT and FRNRAP. J gave up 5 bases and V 5 bases, and 11 bases lay outside the gene matches. The CDR3 covers 15 residues. The DNA of the CDR3 is TGTGCTAGTGGTCTCTCAGACAGGGAAGAAACTGAAGCTTTCTTT. It codes for CASGLSDREETEAFF.

V usage is TRBV2 and J usage is TRBJ2-7; D ambiguous. The CDR3 has 14 amino acids. Per germline, CDR1 SNHLY and CDR2 FYNNEI. Trimming shortened V by 4 bases and J by 2 bases, and 12 bases separated the two germline ends. This CDR3 is CASSVSGRPYEQYF. DNA for the CDR3: TGTGCCAGCAGTGTATCAGGCAGGCCCTACGAGCAGTACTTC. The full variable domain, its missing parts supplied by reference TRBV2 and TRBJ2-7, is EPEVTQTPSHQVTQMGQEVILRCVPISNHLYFYWYRQILGQKVEFLVSFYNNEISEKSEIFDDQFSVERPDGSNFTLKIRSTKLEDSAMYFCASSVSGRPYEQYFGPGTRLTVT.

This chain joins TRBV29-1 and TRBJ2-7; 7 bases are a match to TRBD1. J was trimmed by 1 base and V by 2 bases; bases with no gene match: 2. The CDR3 covers 13 residues. Per germline, CDR1 SQVTM and CDR2 ANQGSEA. CDR3 nucleotides: TGCAGCGTTGAAACAGGGGAGTCCTACGAGCAGTACTTC. Its protein product is CSVETGESYEQYF.